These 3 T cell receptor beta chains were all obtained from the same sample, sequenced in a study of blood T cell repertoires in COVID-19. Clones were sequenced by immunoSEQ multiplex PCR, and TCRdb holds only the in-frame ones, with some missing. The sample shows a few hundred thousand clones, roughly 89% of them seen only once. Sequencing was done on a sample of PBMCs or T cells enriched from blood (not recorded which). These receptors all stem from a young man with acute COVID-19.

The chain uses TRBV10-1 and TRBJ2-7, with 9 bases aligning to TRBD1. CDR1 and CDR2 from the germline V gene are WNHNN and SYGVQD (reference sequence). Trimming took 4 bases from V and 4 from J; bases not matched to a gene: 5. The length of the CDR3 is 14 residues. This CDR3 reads CASSGRDRAYEQYF. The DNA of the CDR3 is TGCGCCAGCAGTGGCCGGGACAGGGCTTACGAGCAGTACTTC.

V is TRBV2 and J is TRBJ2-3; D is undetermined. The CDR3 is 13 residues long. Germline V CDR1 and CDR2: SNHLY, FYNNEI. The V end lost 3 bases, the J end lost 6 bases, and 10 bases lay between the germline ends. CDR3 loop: CASSEAGGDTQYF. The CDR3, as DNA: TGTGCCAGCAGTGAGGCTGGCGGCGATACGCAGTATTTT.

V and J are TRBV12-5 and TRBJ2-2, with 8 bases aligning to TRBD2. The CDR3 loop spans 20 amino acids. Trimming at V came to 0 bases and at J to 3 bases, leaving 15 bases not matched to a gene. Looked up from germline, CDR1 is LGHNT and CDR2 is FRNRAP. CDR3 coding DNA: TGTGCTAGTGGTTTGGTAGTGACGGGAGGGCCGCAATCGGACACCGGGGAGCTGTTTTTT. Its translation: CASGLVVTGGPQSDTGELFF.